This T cell receptor beta chain was recovered during a study of blood T cell repertoires in COVID-19. Overall study: Sites in the United States, Italy and Spain provided acute and convalescent COVID-19 samples. The analysed material was cDNA or gDNA that came from T cells, B-cell-depleted T cells, or PBMCs.

Original processing notes: Amplification from reference gene primers served as the basis for estimated nucleated cell counts. Assay: immunoSEQ multiplex PCR; the TCRdb copy retains only in-frame clones and omits some. V and J calls and clone size are those listed in that table; D and trimming were worked out from the DNA. The table has 40,000 to 50,000 clones, around 86% seen once. The junction had 10 bases not matched to a gene; V was cut back by 2 bases and J by 7 bases. CDR3 length: 15 residues. CDR1 KGHSH and CDR2 LQKENI come from the germline V gene. The chain couples TRBV18 to TRBJ1-1; 7 nucleotides agree with TRBD1. The sample was peripheral blood. The receptor was derived from a woman aged 60-75 years with acute or convalescent COVID-19. The CDR3 DNA reads as TGTGCCAGCTCACCATTTTCTGGGACAGCAAATGAAGCTTTCTTT. Protein sequence: CASSPFSGTANEAFF. Looking up the rest from reference TRBV18 and TRBJ1-1 gives the full variable domain: NAGVMQNPRHLVRRRGQEARLRCSPMKGHSHVYWYRQLPEEGLKFMVYLQKENIIDESGMPKERFSAEFPKEGPSILRIQQVVRGDSAAYFCASSPFSGTANEAFFGQGTRLTVV.